This T cell receptor beta chain is drawn from a study of blood T cell repertoires in COVID-19. Across the study: Acute and convalescent COVID-19 specimens originated in the United States, Italy and Spain. PBMCs, B-cell-depleted T cells, or T cells provided the cDNA or gDNA that made up the material.

The CDR3 is made up of 15 amino acids. CDR1 and CDR2 from the germline V gene are SGHTA and FQGTGA. Trimming took 1 base from V and 0 from J, leaving 8 bases between them. Original handling: Researchers report that nucleated cell counts were estimated from reference gene primer amplification. Assay used: immunoSEQ multiplex PCR; TCRdb lists only in-frame clones, some missing. That table supplies the V and J calls and clone size; D and trimming were determined from the DNA. The top ten clones hold approximately 4.8% of a sample with some 250,000 clones, 80% to 85% of them seen once. This sequence was found in a man aged 50 or older with active or convalescent COVID-19. The chain joins TRBV7-3 to TRBJ2-3, with D tentatively TRBD1 (6 bases). The sample comprised peripheral blood. Here the CDR3 DNA reads TGTGCCAGCAGCTTAAGAGGGGGAAGCACAGATACGCAGTATTTT. Its protein product is CASSLRGGSTDTQYF.